This T cell receptor (beta chain) originates from a study of radiotherapy plus CTLA-4 blockade in lung cancer. Whole-study context: Among patients, about 20% showed objective responses, and 31% had disease control. Study-wide points: Alongside interferon-beta, early blood T cell clone dynamics were reportedly the best predictor of response. In blood, tumor-derived TCR clones expanded after radiotherapy plus ipilimumab.

As to this clone: Its antigen is undetermined.

Generated by immunoSEQ multiplex PCR, the TCRdb table keeps only in-frame clones and is missing some. Among about 80,000 clones listed, approximately 86% were seen once. The sample here was peripheral blood, taken from a patient treated with radiotherapy plus ipilimumab. This TCR came from a human donor with non-small cell lung cancer who had a partial response to radiotherapy plus ipilimumab.

The CDR3 spells CASSPDSPGQGIQYF. The CDR3 region has the DNA TGTGCCAGCAGCCCGGACAGTCCGGGCCAGGGCATTCAGTACTTC. The chain is built from TRBV7-9 and TRBJ2-4, with D perhaps matching TRBD1 (6 bases). CDR1 is SEHNR and CDR2 is FQNEAQ in the germline V gene (reference sequence). The CDR3 has 15 amino acids. The V end was cut by 5 bases, the J end by 9 bases, with 20 bases between.